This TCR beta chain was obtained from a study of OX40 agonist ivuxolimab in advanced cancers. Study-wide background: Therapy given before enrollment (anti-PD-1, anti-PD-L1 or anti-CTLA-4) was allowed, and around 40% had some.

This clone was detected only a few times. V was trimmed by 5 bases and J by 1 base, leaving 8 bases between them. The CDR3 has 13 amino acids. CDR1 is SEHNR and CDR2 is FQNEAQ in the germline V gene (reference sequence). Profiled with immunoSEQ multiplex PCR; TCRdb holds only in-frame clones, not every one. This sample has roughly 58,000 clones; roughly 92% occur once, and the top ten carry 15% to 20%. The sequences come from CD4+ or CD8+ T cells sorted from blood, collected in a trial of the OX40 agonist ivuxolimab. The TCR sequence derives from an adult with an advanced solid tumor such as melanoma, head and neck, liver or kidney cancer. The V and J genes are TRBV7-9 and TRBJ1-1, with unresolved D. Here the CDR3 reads CASSHGRNTEAFF. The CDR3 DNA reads TGTGCCAGCAGCCACGGGCGGAACACTGAAGCTTTCTTT. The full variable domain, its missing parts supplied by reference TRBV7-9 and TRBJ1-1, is DTGVSQNPRHKITKRGQNVTFRCDPISEHNRLYWYRQTLGQGPEFLTYFQNEAQLEKSRLLSDRFSAERPKGSFSTLEIQRTEQGDSAMYLCASSHGRNTEAFFGQGTRLTVV.